The next 31 T cell receptor beta chains were all read from a single sample in a study of regulatory T cells in long-lasting Graves disease. For TCR beta, libraries came from iRepertoire HTBI primers and Arm-PCR of CDR3 regions. Each CDR3 protein is one row after TCRdb ran MiXCR on the multiplex PCR reads. This sample carries a few hundred thousand distinct CDR3 sequences, roughly 25% of them seen once, and the ten largest clones take around a quarter. Described time point: persistent/refractory GD, antithyroid drugs over 5 years with positive TRAb. PBMCs were the source of the RNA used for TCR sequencing. The source material was peripheral blood mononuclear cells (PBMCs), sampled when the disease was refractory, from a patient treated with antithyroid drugs. These receptor sequences come from a woman aged 40 to 49 with Graves disease.

This sequence joins TRBV7-9 and TRBJ2-5, with 9 positions matching TRBD1. The J segment lost 7 bases and the V segment lost 5 bases, leaving 8 bases of the junction unmatched. Germline V gene sequence: CDR1 SEHNR, CDR2 FQNEAQ (reference sequence). This CDR3 comprises 14 residues. The CDR3 sequence is CASSIPGQGATQYF. The DNA of the CDR3 is TGTGCCAGCAGCATCCCGGGACAGGGAGCGACCCAGTACTTC.

The chain uses TRBV30 and TRBJ2-7; tentative D call: TRBD2 (5 bases). This CDR3 spans 13 amino acids. V was pared by 2 bases and J by 1 base, with 9 bases between. The germline CDR1 and CDR2 sequences are GTSNPN and SVGIG (reference sequence). The CDR3 sequence: CAWSSGSSYEQYF. CDR3 in DNA: TGTGCCTGGAGTAGCGGCAGTTCCTACGAGCAGTACTTC.

The sample holds a few counts of this clonotype. The chain uses TRBV3-1 and TRBJ2-7; TRBD2 matches at 12 bases. Unmatched junction bases numbered 5, after V lost 6 bases and J lost 8 bases. The CDR3 runs to 13 residues. Germline CDR1 LGHDT, CDR2 YNNKEL (reference sequence). CDR3 region: CASRTSGGLQQYF. The CDR3 DNA reads as TGTGCCAGCAGGACTAGCGGGGGACTCCAGCAGTACTTC.

This clonotype showed up many times. The J gene is TRBJ2-7, the V gene TRBV6-1; possibly TRBD2 for D (5 bases). The length of the CDR3 is 14 residues. Germline lookup yields CDR1 MNHNS and CDR2 SASEGT. Deletions cut 7 bases from V and 0 bases from J, with 13 bases between. The CDR3 sequence is CASTRTRDSYEQYF. In DNA form, the CDR3 reads TGTGCCAGCACCAGAACCCGGGACTCCTACGAGCAGTACTTC.

This clonotype was observed a few times. V is TRBV20-1 and J is TRBJ2-5, with a tentative D call TRBD2 (6 bases). The CDR3 has 15 amino acids. Per the germline V gene, CDR1 is DFQATT and CDR2 is SNEGSKA (reference sequence). Trimming pared 3 bases from V and 2 bases from J, leaving 16 bases between. CDR3 in amino acids: CSASRPSDSQETQYF. The CDR3 coding sequence is TGCAGTGCTAGTAGGCCTAGCGATTCGCAAGAGACCCAGTACTTC.

This clonotype was seen a few times. The V gene is TRBV19, the J gene TRBJ1-5; no firm D call. The CDR3 length is 13 residues. Germline-derived CDR1 and CDR2 are LNHDA and SQIVND (reference sequence). The V gene lost 7 bases and the J gene lost 2 bases, with 9 bases spanning the gap. For the CDR3, the DNA is TGTGCCAGTACCAGGTCGGGCAATCAGCCCCAGCATTTT. Translating gives CASTRSGNQPQHF.

This clonotype was seen more than once but under ten times. The chain recombines TRBV5-1 with TRBJ2-7; 10 bases line up with TRBD2. The CDR3 is made up of 15 amino acids. The junction had 8 bases not matched to a gene; V was cut back by 4 bases and J by 4 bases. The germline V gene encodes CDR1 SGHRS and CDR2 YFSETQ. CDR3 coding DNA: TGCGCCAGCAGCGCCGGACTAGCGGAAACTTACGAGCAGTACTTC. This gives the protein CASSAGLAETYEQYF. Looking up the rest from reference TRBV5-1 and TRBJ2-7 gives the full variable domain: KAGVTQTPRYLIKTRGQQVTLSCSPISGHRSVSWYQQTPGQGLQFLFEYFSETQRNKGNFPGRFSGRQFSNSRSEMNVSTLELGDSALYLCASSAGLAETYEQYFGPGTRLTVT.

This clonotype was picked up a small number of times. The rearrangement uses TRBV7-9 and TRBJ2-2; no firm D call. V lost 1 base and J lost 4, with 10 bases in between. CDR3 length: 15 amino acids. Germline V CDR1 and CDR2: SEHNR, FQNEAQ (reference sequence). The CDR3 spells CASSLVGILTGELFF. In nucleotides, the CDR3 is TGTGCCAGCAGCTTAGTTGGTATTCTCACCGGGGAGCTGTTTTTT.

This chain uses TRBV5-4 with TRBJ1-2; the D is unclear. This CDR3 has 11 residues. Germline V lookup: CDR1 SGHNT, CDR2 YYREEE (reference sequence). V shed 4 bases and J shed 6 bases, with 7 bases lying between them. CDR3 in amino acids: CASSLGNGYTF. For the CDR3, the DNA is TGTGCCAGCAGCCTAGGGAATGGCTACACCTTC.

The chain employs TRBV10-1 and TRBJ2-7; D perhaps matches TRBD2 (6 bases). Germline CDR1 reads WNHNN; CDR2 reads SYGVQD (reference sequence). This CDR3 has 15 amino acids. Trimming removed 3 bases at V and 5 bases at J, with 17 bases between. The CDR3, as DNA: TGCGCCAGCAGTGAAGGCGGGACTGGGGCAAACGAGCAGTACTTC. Protein: CASSEGGTGANEQYF.

This clonotype was seen repeatedly, ten times or more. This chain connects TRBV28 to TRBJ1-5; no reliable D call. The germline V and J ends were trimmed by 8 bases and 0 bases, with 11 bases remaining between them. Germline CDR1 is MDHEN and CDR2 is SYDVKM. This CDR3 region has 14 residues. In nucleotides, the CDR3 is TGTGCCAGCTATGGCGGGAATAGCAATCAGCCCCAGCATTTT. Translated: CASYGGNSNQPQHF.

This clonotype was recorded at least ten times. This chain uses TRBV28 with TRBJ2-5; maybe TRBD2 (6 bases). The CDR3 extends over 14 amino acids. Germline CDR1 MDHEN, CDR2 SYDVKM. Between the trimmed V and J ends, which lost 6 bases and 4 bases, there was a span of 15 bases. The CDR3 loop reads CASSSGRGSETQYF. The CDR3 DNA is TGTGCCAGCAGCTCCGGCCGGGGGTCAGAGACCCAGTACTTC.

This clonotype has just a few counts. The chain links TRBV2 to TRBJ2-1, with D uncertain. The V gene's germline CDR1 is SNHLY and CDR2 FYNNEI. This CDR3 region has 14 residues. The V end lost 6 bases, the J end lost 0 bases, and 9 bases lay between the germline ends. This CDR3 reads CASRVESSYNEQFF. The DNA of the CDR3 is TGTGCCAGCAGGGTGGAGAGCTCCTACAATGAGCAGTTCTTC.

The DNA for the CDR3 is TGTGCCATCAGTGAGTCGGGGGGACGGGGAGGCACTGAAGCTTTCTTT. It translates to CAISESGGRGGTEAFF. The genes are TRBV10-3 and TRBJ1-1; a weak D match, TRBD1 (5 bases). V lost 0 bases and J 4 bases, leaving 15 bases between the germline ends. Germline V gene data show CDR1 as ENHRY and CDR2 as SYGVKD. There are 16 residues in the CDR3.

This clonotype was counted at least ten times. This chain connects TRBV2 to TRBJ1-2; D is undetermined. Trimming removed 5 bases at V and 6 bases at J, with 10 bases between. The CDR3 covers 12 residues. The germline CDR1 and CDR2 sequences are SNHLY and FYNNEI. The CDR3: CASSPRGHGYTF. Written as DNA, the CDR3 is TGTGCCAGCAGTCCTCGTGGGCATGGCTACACCTTC.

This clonotype appeared many times. The chain employs TRBV2 and TRBJ2-7; a possible D gene is TRBD2 (7 bases). The CDR3 has 15 amino acids. Germline CDR1 reads SNHLY; CDR2 reads FYNNEI. V dropped 6 bases and J dropped 7 bases, with 22 bases sitting between them. CDR3 sequence: CASSEAARGGHEQYF. The CDR3 bases are TGTGCCAGCAGCGAGGCGGCTAGGGGGGGACATGAGCAGTACTTC. The full variable domain, with the rest looked up from reference TRBV2 and TRBJ2-7, is EPEVTQTPSHQVTQMGQEVILRCVPISNHLYFYWYRQILGQKVEFLVSFYNNEISEKSEIFDDQFSVERPDGSNFTLKIRSTKLEDSAMYFCASSEAARGGHEQYFGPGTRLTVT.

Ten or more counts support this clonotype. The chain carries TRBV10-3 and TRBJ2-5; D not resolved. CDR3 length equals 12 residues. Germline lookup yields CDR1 ENHRY and CDR2 SYGVKD. The V and J ends lost 4 bases and 4 bases respectively, with 7 bases between them. This CDR3 is CAISGGRETQYF. CDR3 nucleotide sequence: TGTGCCATCAGTGGGGGTAGAGAGACCCAGTACTTC.

Many counts were recorded for this clonotype. V usage is TRBV7-9 and J usage is TRBJ2-7, with 14 bases matching TRBD2. Unmatched junction bases numbered 7, after V lost 5 bases and J lost 4 bases. Germline V gene data show CDR1 as SEHNR and CDR2 as FQNEAQ (reference sequence). The CDR3 has 16 residues. The CDR3 region is CASSPRLAGGRYEQYF. As DNA, the CDR3 is TGTGCCAGCAGCCCGAGACTAGCGGGAGGGAGATACGAGCAGTACTTC.

This clonotype showed up just a few times. The chain uses TRBV14 and TRBJ1-1; 12 nucleotides agree with TRBD1. Germline V gene sequence: CDR1 SGHDN, CDR2 FVKESK. This CDR3 is 16 amino acids long. The V and J ends lost 4 bases and 10 bases, in that order; junction bases with no gene match: 13. Here the CDR3 DNA reads TGTGCCAGCAGCCCAGGCTTCGGGACAGGGGGCGGAGGAGCTTTCTTT. Encoded protein: CASSPGFGTGGGGAFF. The full variable domain, rest sourced from reference TRBV14 and TRBJ1-1, is EAGVTQFPSHSVIEKGQTVTLRCDPISGHDNLYWYRRVMGKEIKFLLHFVKESKQDESGMPNNRFLAERTGGTYSTLKVQPAELEDSGVYFCASSPGFGTGGGGAFFGQGTRLTVV.

This chain connects TRBV5-5 to TRBJ2-7; TRBD2 matches at 16 bases. V lost 0 bases to trimming and J lost 7 bases; unmatched junction nucleotides: 10. CDR3 length: 18 residues. The germline V gene has CDR1 SGHKS and CDR2 YYEKEE (reference sequence). The CDR3, as DNA: TGTGCCAGCAGCTTGGGTCTGGGACTAGCGGGAGGGCCCAAAGAGCAGTACTTC. Its protein is CASSLGLGLAGGPKEQYF. The whole variable domain, filled in from reference TRBV5-5 and TRBJ2-7, reads DAGVTQSPTHLIKTRGQQVTLRCSPISGHKSVSWYQQVLGQGPQFIFQYYEKEERGRGNFPDRFSARQFPNYSSELNVNALLLGDSALYLCASSLGLGLAGGPKEQYFGPGTRLTVT.

V gene TRBV2 combines with J gene TRBJ2-6; 9 bases map to TRBD1. The junction had 10 bases not matched to a gene; V was cut back by 7 bases and J by 0 bases. The CDR3 is made up of 18 amino acids. The germline V gene has CDR1 SNHLY and CDR2 FYNNEI. The CDR3 nucleotides read TGTGCCAGCAAAAGGCCGGGACAGGGAAGCTCTGGGGCCAACGTCCTGACTTTC. Translation gives CASKRPGQGSSGANVLTF.

This clonotype was counted many times. J is TRBJ2-6 and V is TRBV24-1, with no clear D. Trimming pared 3 bases from V and 0 bases from J, leaving 5 bases between. This CDR3 comprises 15 residues. Germline loops: CDR1 KGHDR, CDR2 SFDVKD. CDR3 protein: CATSDAASGANVLTF. As DNA, the CDR3 is TGTGCCACCAGTGATGCGGCCTCTGGGGCCAACGTCCTGACTTTC.

The V gene is TRBV7-2, the J gene TRBJ2-7; no firm D call. V dropped 1 base and J dropped 4 bases, with 8 bases sitting between them. The CDR3 totals 13 residues. The V gene's germline CDR1 is SGHTA and CDR2 FQGNSA. This CDR3 reads CASSLEGQYEQYF. The CDR3 region has the DNA TGTGCCAGCAGCTTAGAGGGTCAGTACGAGCAGTACTTC.

The chain has TRBV4-2 and TRBJ2-5; 9 bases are shared with TRBD2. This CDR3 region has 19 residues. The junction had 11 bases not matched to a gene; V was cut back by 0 bases and J by 0 bases. In germline, CDR1 is LGHNA, CDR2 YNFKEQ. As DNA, the CDR3 is TGTGCCAGCAGCCAAGATGGGCTAGCGGGAACCGGGTACCAAGAGACCCAGTACTTC. Its translation is CASSQDGLAGTGYQETQYF.

This clonotype has a handful of counts. The gene calls are TRBV28 and TRBJ2-1, with 12 bases fitting TRBD2. CDR3 size: 14 residues. Germline-derived CDR1 and CDR2 are MDHEN and SYDVKM. Trimming cost V 7 bases and J 7 bases; bases outside gene matches: 5. CDR3 in DNA: TGTGCCAGCAAGACTAGCGGGAGTCGGAATGAGCAGTTCTTC. The encoded protein is CASKTSGSRNEQFF.

The rearrangement links TRBV12-3 or TRBV12-4 to TRBJ1-1; D ambiguous. The length of the CDR3 is 15 residues. The V end lost 1 base, the J end lost 2 bases, and 11 bases lay between the germline ends. The CDR3 bases are TGTGCCAGCAGTTTAGAATGGGCCGAAAACACTGAAGCTTTCTTT. Its protein product is CASSLEWAENTEAFF.

This clonotype occurred a few times. The chain links TRBV15 to TRBJ2-3; TRBD1 matches at 9 bases. Germline V gene lookup returns CDR1 LNHNV and CDR2 YYDKDF (reference sequence). V lost 1 base and J lost 5; bases outside the gene matches: 7. The CDR3 spans 16 residues. The CDR3 DNA reads TGTGCCACCAGCAGAGTGCGGGGACAGGGAATAGATACGCAGTATTTT. It encodes CATSRVRGQGIDTQYF.

Many counts were recorded for this clonotype. The V gene is TRBV10-3, the J gene TRBJ2-7; D is perhaps TRBD1 or TRBD2 (5 bases each). The CDR3 consists of 14 residues. Between the trimmed V and J ends, which lost 4 bases and 6 bases, there was a span of 16 bases. Germline CDR1 ENHRY, CDR2 SYGVKD. CDR3 sequence (DNA): TGTGCCATCAGTGTTCCGGGACCTACCACCGAGCAGTACTTC. Translated: CAISVPGPTTEQYF.

This clonotype was seen repeatedly, ten times or more. DNA for the CDR3: TGTGCCAGCAGTACCTCCGCGGGAGGGGTAGAGACCCAGTACTTC. Protein product: CASSTSAGGVETQYF. V usage is TRBV27 and J usage is TRBJ2-5; the match to TRBD2 covers 9 bases. The CDR3 is made up of 15 amino acids. Germline V CDR1 and CDR2: MNHEY, SMNVEV (reference sequence). J lost 4 bases, V lost 5 bases, and 8 bases had no gene match.

About this clonotype: This likely stems from a read error, as it lies one base from a far larger clone. This chain links TRBV7-2 with TRBJ2-5, with D perhaps being TRBD1 or TRBD2 (7 bases each). The V gene's germline CDR1 is SGHTA and CDR2 FQGNSA. This CDR3 comprises 14 residues. In nucleotides, the CDR3 is TGTGCCGGCAGGGGGGGGCGGATGGGGGAGACCCAGTACTTC. It encodes CAGRGGRMGETQYF.

This clonotype was detected many times. The chain employs TRBV20-1 and TRBJ2-5; the D gene is possibly TRBD1 (6 bases). The CDR3 extends over 14 amino acids. Trimming pared 8 bases from V and 2 bases from J, leaving 18 bases between. Germline V gene data show CDR1 as DFQATT and CDR2 as SNEGSKA (reference sequence). In DNA, the CDR3 is TGCAGTTCGGCTTCGATAGGGGGACAAGAGACCCAGTACTTC. As protein: CSSASIGGQETQYF.